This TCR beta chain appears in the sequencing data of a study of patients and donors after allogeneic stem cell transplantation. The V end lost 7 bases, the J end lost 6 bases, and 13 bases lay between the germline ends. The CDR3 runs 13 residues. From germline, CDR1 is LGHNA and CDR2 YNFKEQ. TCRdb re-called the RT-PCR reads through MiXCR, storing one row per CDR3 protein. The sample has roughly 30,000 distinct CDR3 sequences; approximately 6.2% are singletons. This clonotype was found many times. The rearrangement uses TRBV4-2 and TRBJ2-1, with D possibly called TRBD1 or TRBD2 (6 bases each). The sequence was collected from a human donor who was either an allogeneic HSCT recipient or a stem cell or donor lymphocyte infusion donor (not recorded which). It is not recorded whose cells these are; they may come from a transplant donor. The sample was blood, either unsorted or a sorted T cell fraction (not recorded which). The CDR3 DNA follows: TGTGCCAGCAACCTAGGGGGGCTCAATGAGCAGTTCTTC. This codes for CASNLGGLNEQFF.